The rows below give T cell receptor beta chains drawn from one sample of a study of T cells and Merkel cell carcinoma outcomes. TCRdb keeps only in-frame clones here, not all; method: immunoSEQ multiplex PCR. The table lists about 19,000 clones, roughly 87% of them singletons. The sample comprised tumor tissue from Merkel cell carcinoma. These receptors were collected from a human donor with Merkel cell carcinoma. Both conserved end residues are part of each CDR3. Fields, in order: V gene, J gene, clone size, D gene, CDR3 DNA, CDR3 protein. D genes are given only for firm matches. Rows give clone size only sometimes, using once, few, many, or a class for an expanded clone.

TRBV7-9,TRBJ1-2,-,-,TGTGCCAGCCGAGAGGATAATAACTATGGCTACACCTTC,CASREDNNYGYTF
TRBV7-9,TRBJ1-2,-,-,TGTGCCAGCAGCTTAGCCCTCAGGGATGGCTACACCTTC,CASSLALRDGYTF
TRBV28,TRBJ2-2,-,-,TGTGCCAGCAGTTTAGCCGGGGTCGGGGAGCTGTTTTTT,CASSLAGVGELFF
TRBV12-5,TRBJ1-1,once,-,TGTGCTAGTGGTTTGGTTACGGGACACCAGAACACTGAAGCTTTCTTT,CASGLVTGHQNTEAFF
TRBV10-2,TRBJ1-4,-,-,TGCGCCAGCAGTGGCCCAGCACCTAATGAAAAACTGTTTTTT,CASSGPAPNEKLFF
TRBV5-5,TRBJ2-7,few,-,TGTGCCAGCAGCTCGGAGGTAGACTCCTACGAGCAGTACTTC,CASSSEVDSYEQYF
TRBV28,TRBJ1-2,-,-,TGTGCCAGCAATTCCCGGGCCAGGGTGGGGACCTTC,CASNSRARVGTF
TRBV29-1,TRBJ1-3,-,-,TGCAGCGTTGAAGACGGAAACACCATATATTTT,CSVEDGNTIYF
TRBV2,TRBJ1-5,-,-,TGTGCTAGCAGTGGGGTGAGGGACGGTCAGCCCCAGCATTTT,CASSGVRDGQPQHF
TRBV11-3,TRBJ1-2,-,-,TGTGCCAGCAGCTTAGGCAAGGTGGATGGCTACACCTTC,CASSLGKVDGYTF
TRBV5-6,TRBJ2-2,-,TRBD2,TGTGCCAGCAGCTCGGGGGGGCACACCGGGGAGCTGTTTTTT,CASSSGGHTGELFF
TRBV5-8,TRBJ1-5,-,-,TGTGCCAGCAGCTTAGCCCTGAGTGGGCAGCCCCAGCATTTT,CASSLALSGQPQHF
TRBV5-4,TRBJ2-1,few,-,TGTGCCAGCAGCTACTCGCTACGGAATGAGCAGTTCTTC,CASSYSLRNEQFF
TRBV29-1,TRBJ2-3,-,-,TGCAGCGTTTCCAGGGGCAGGGCGCAGTATTTT,CSVSRGRAQYF
TRBV12-5,TRBJ1-5,-,-,TGTGCTAGTGGTCTTAATCGACAGCCCCAGCATTTT,CASGLNRQPQHF
TRBV29-1,TRBJ1-2,once,-,TGCAGCGGTGGAGGGGGGGCTATCAGCTACACCTTC,CSGGGGAISYTF
TRBV7-9,TRBJ2-1,-,TRBD2,TGTGCCAGCAGCTCCGCATGGCGTAGTAGCGGGGGGTATGGGGATGAGCAGTTCTTC,CASSSAWRSSGGYGDEQFF
TRBV4-1,TRBJ2-3,-,-,TGCGCCAGCAGCCGGGTCGCGGATAGCACAGATACGCAGTATTTT,CASSRVADSTDTQYF
TRBV5-4,TRBJ1-2,-,-,TGTGCCAGCAGCTTCGTAGGCGCCGACGCACTTGGCTACACCTTC,CASSFVGADALGYTF
TRBV9,TRBJ1-2,-,-,TGTGCCAGCAGCGCGGACCAGGAAGCGCATGGCTACACCTTC,CASSADQEAHGYTF
TRBV7-9,TRBJ2-5,-,-,TGTGCCAGCAGCTTGGACCGCCGGGAAACCCAGTACTTC,CASSLDRRETQYF
TRBV28,TRBJ2-2,-,-,TGTGCCAGCATGCGTTCCGACGGGGAGCTGTTTTTT,CASMRSDGELFF
TRBV5-1,TRBJ2-7,few,-,TGCGCCAGCAGCTTGGTACCGTACGAGCAGTACTTC,CASSLVPYEQYF
TRBV5-4,TRBJ1-2,-,-,TGTGCCAGCAGAAAGATACCTGGGGGCCACATAGGCTACACCTTC,CASRKIPGGHIGYTF
TRBV28,TRBJ1-2,-,-,TGTGCCAGCAGTTTAGTCAGCTATGGCTACACCTTC,CASSLVSYGYTF
TRBV28,TRBJ2-5,-,TRBD1,TGTGCCAGCAGTTGGGAGACAGGGGAAGAGACCCAGTACTTC,CASSWETGEETQYF
TRBV6-5,TRBJ1-1,-,-,TGTGCCAGCAGCTCACCGGACATCCGGGCTTTCTTT,CASSSPDIRAFF
TRBV5-1,TRBJ2-2,few,-,TGCGCCAGCAGCCTACTAGGTCGGGCAGACGCGAACACCGGGGAGCTGTTTTTT,CASSLLGRADANTGELFF
TRBV11-2,TRBJ1-1,-,TRBD1,TGTGCCAGCAGCACCGGGACAGGGGTGACTGAAGCTTTCTTT,CASSTGTGVTEAFF
TRBV7-2,TRBJ2-1,-,-,TGTGCCAGCAACCCGGGGGAGTATGAGCAGTTCTTC,CASNPGEYEQFF
TRBV5-8,TRBJ2-5,-,-,TGTGCCAGCAGCTTGGGCTCTGGGAGGCGGCAAAAAGAGACCCAGTACTTC,CASSLGSGRRQKETQYF
TRBV5-1,TRBJ1-3,once,-,TGCGCCAGCAGCTTGGGGTCCTGGGGGGACACCATATATTTT,CASSLGSWGDTIYF
TRBV11-2,TRBJ2-2,-,-,TGTGCCAGCAGCCAAATCCGCGGCTATAAGACCGGGGAGCTGTTTTTT,CASSQIRGYKTGELFF
TRBV28,TRBJ1-1,-,-,TGTGCCAGCACCCTCGACACTGAAGCTTTCTTT,CASTLDTEAFF